These T cell receptor beta chains were read from a single sample in a study of CD8+CD57+ T cells in acquired aplastic anemia. One entry per CDR3 protein results from TCRdb running MiXCR on the reads. The table includes about 180,000 distinct CDR3 sequences, less than 65% detected once. The sequencing input was sorted CD4+, CD8+, or CD8+CD57+ T cells (not recorded which) from PBMCs. These receptor sequences come from a human donor with aplastic anemia. Both conserved end residues are part of each CDR3. A D gene is named only where the DNA matches it firmly. Clone size is given for some rows only: seen once, a few or many times, or a class if the clone is expanded.

clone_size,v_call,j_call,d_call,cdr3_nt,cdr3_aa
-,TRBV19,TRBJ2-1,-,TGTGCCAGTAGTATGGCAGGGAGTGGTTACTATGAGCAGTTCTTC,CASSMAGSGYYEQFF
-,TRBV5-1,TRBJ2-2,-,TGTGCCAGCAGCTCGGAGGGAACCGGGGAGCTGTTTTTT,CASSSEGTGELFF
once,TRBV7-9,TRBJ1-2,-,TGTGCCAGCGGCGGGGTATATGGCTACACCTTC,CASGGVYGYTF
-,TRBV2,TRBJ1-1,TRBD1,TGTGCCAGCAGCCTCGACAGGGAGCTGGACACTGTAGCCTTCTTT,CASSLDRELDTVAFF
-,TRBV5-1,TRBJ2-5,TRBD1,TGCGCCAGCAGGAGCGGGACAGGGTGGGAGACCCAGTACTTC,CASRSGTGWETQYF
-,TRBV6-5,TRBJ1-2,-,TGTGCCAGCAGTTACGCCGCTATTGGGGGGGGCGGCTACACCTTC,CASSYAAIGGGGYTF
-,TRBV3-1,TRBJ2-7,-,TGTGCCAGCAGCCAAGTAGGGGGAAACCACGAGCAGTACTTC,CASSQVGGNHEQYF
-,TRBV4-2,TRBJ2-1,TRBD1,TGTGCCAGCAGCTCGACGGACAGGGCGATAGTGTTCTTC,CASSSTDRAIVFF
-,TRBV10-3,TRBJ2-1,TRBD2,TGTGCCATCAGTCCTAGCGGGGGGGCGTCCTACAATGAGCAGTTCTTC,CAISPSGGASYNEQFF
many,TRBV7-8,TRBJ1-1,-,TGTGCCAGCAGCTTAGCCAATAAAATGAACACTGAAGCTTTCTTT,CASSLANKMNTEAFF
-,TRBV7-9,TRBJ2-5,TRBD1,TGTGCCAGCAGGCCCCGGGACAGGGGGACCCAGTACTTC,CASRPRDRGTQYF
few,TRBV15,TRBJ1-2,-,TGTGCCACCAGCAGACCTACAGAGTATGGCTACACCTTC,CATSRPTEYGYTF
-,TRBV20-1,TRBJ2-1,-,TGCAGTGCTAATGTGCTGGGGAATGAGCAGTTCTTC,CSANVLGNEQFF
-,TRBV24-1,TRBJ2-5,-,TGTGCCACCAGCACCGGGGAGACCCAGTACTTC,CATSTGETQYF
few,TRBV20-1,TRBJ1-1,-,TGCAGTGCTTCTCCTGAAGCTTTCTTT,CSASPEAFF
few,TRBV7-8,TRBJ2-2,TRBD2,TGTGCCAGCAGCCAGGGACTAGCGGCGAACACCGGGGAGCTGTTTTTT,CASSQGLAANTGELFF
-,TRBV7-8,TRBJ1-6,-,TGTGCCAGCAGCTTAGGGGGGGGGCTCATGCTCCACTTT,CASSLGGGLMLHF
once,TRBV2,TRBJ2-7,TRBD2,TGTGCCAGCAGTGAAGGCGGGGGGCACTACGAGCAGTACTTC,CASSEGGGHYEQYF
few,TRBV13,TRBJ2-1,-,TGTGCCAGCAGCTACTGGACAGAAGGAAGCCAGCAGTTCTTC,CASSYWTEGSQQFF
-,TRBV29-1,TRBJ2-7,-,TGCAGCGTATGGACCGATATCTACGAGCAGTACTTC,CSVWTDIYEQYF
-,TRBV6-1,TRBJ1-6,-,TGTGCCAGCAGTTCAGGGCTGGGCGGATCACCCCTCCACTTT,CASSSGLGGSPLHF
-,TRBV7-8,TRBJ2-3,TRBD2,TGTGCCAGCAGCCAAACTAGCGGGGAGACCGATACGCAGTATTTT,CASSQTSGETDTQYF
-,TRBV9,TRBJ1-6,TRBD1,TGTGCCAGCAGCGCCCGACAGGGGGCCAGGTCACCCCTCCACTTT,CASSARQGARSPLHF
-,TRBV29-1,TRBJ1-1,-,TGCAGCGTTGAGGCACAGCAGAACACTGAAGCTTTCTTT,CSVEAQQNTEAFF
-,TRBV5-5,TRBJ2-7,TRBD1,TGTGCCAGCAGCTACTATGGGACAGGGGCCCCCTACGAGCAGTACTTC,CASSYYGTGAPYEQYF
-,TRBV19,TRBJ1-6,-,TGTGCCAGTAGTATCCCGCAGGGACGTTCACCCCTCCACTTT,CASSIPQGRSPLHF
-,TRBV7-6,TRBJ2-7,-,TGTGCCAGCCTAGCAGCGGGCTCCTACGAGCAGTACTTC,CASLAAGSYEQYF
-,TRBV7-9,TRBJ2-7,TRBD1,TGTGCCAGCAGCTTAGAGACCGGGACAGGGGGCTACGAGCAGTACTTC,CASSLETGTGGYEQYF
-,TRBV2,TRBJ2-7,-,TGTGCCAGCAGCTCTCAGGGGGGATCCTACGAGCAGTACTTC,CASSSQGGSYEQYF
-,TRBV6-6,TRBJ2-7,-,TGTGCCATCACCCGAAGCTTATTAGCGGACTCCTACGAGCAGTACTTC,CAITRSLLADSYEQYF
many,TRBV5-6,TRBJ2-7,TRBD2,TGTGCCAGCAGCTTCGGGGGGGGGCCCGAGCAGTACTTC,CASSFGGGPEQYF
-,TRBV7-9,TRBJ1-5,TRBD1,TGTGCCAGCAGCAGGGGGCCGGACTCCAATCAGCCCCAGCATTTT,CASSRGPDSNQPQHF
-,TRBV10-3,TRBJ2-7,TRBD2,TGTGCCATCAGTGGGCTAGCGGGGGATGAGCAGTACTTC,CAISGLAGDEQYF
once,TRBV29-1,TRBJ2-5,TRBD2,TGCAGCGTTGTAGCGGGAGGACGAGAGACCCAGTACTTC,CSVVAGGRETQYF
few,TRBV7-8,TRBJ2-3,-,TGTGCCAGCAGCCCCCCGAACTTGGATACGCAGTATTTT,CASSPPNLDTQYF
many,TRBV19,TRBJ2-1,-,TGTGCCAGTAGTATGACTGGGGGCTACAATGAGCAGTTCTTC,CASSMTGGYNEQFF
-,TRBV5-1,TRBJ2-2,TRBD1,TGCGCCAGCAGCCCACAGGGGTTGAACACCGGGGAGCTGTTTTTT,CASSPQGLNTGELFF
many,TRBV6-6,TRBJ1-1,-,TGTGCCAGCAGTTACGATCCATACCAGGGGCGGACTGAAGCTTTCTTT,CASSYDPYQGRTEAFF
-,TRBV7-9,TRBJ2-3,TRBD2,TGTGCCAGCAGGATAGCGGGAGTGATAGATACGCAGTATTTT,CASRIAGVIDTQYF
few,TRBV14,TRBJ1-3,TRBD1,TGTGCCAGCAGCCAACTGGGACAGGGAAACACCATATATTTT,CASSQLGQGNTIYF
many,TRBV7-9,TRBJ1-5,TRBD1,TGTGCCAGCAGCTTAGTTCGGGGACAGTATAGCAATCAGCCCCAGCATTTT,CASSLVRGQYSNQPQHF
few,TRBV20-1,TRBJ2-5,-,TGCAGTGCTAGAGATCCTCTTCGGGTCCAAGAGACCCAGTACTTC,CSARDPLRVQETQYF
-,TRBV9,TRBJ1-5,-,TGTGCCAGCAGCGTAGAGGGAGGACAGCCCCAGCATTTT,CASSVEGGQPQHF
-,TRBV2,TRBJ2-5,-,TGTGCCAGCAGTTCCGGGGCGGGACAAGAGACCCAGTACTTC,CASSSGAGQETQYF
once,TRBV7-9,TRBJ2-5,TRBD2,TGTGCCAGCAGCTTACTAGCGGGGTACCAAGAGACCCAGTACTTC,CASSLLAGYQETQYF
once,TRBV5-5,TRBJ1-1,-,TGTGCCAGCAGCAGGGTCCGGGGGCCCGGCACTGAAGCTTTCTTT,CASSRVRGPGTEAFF
-,TRBV29-1,TRBJ2-1,-,TGCAGCGTTAGAGTGGATGCCAATGAGCAGTTCTTC,CSVRVDANEQFF
-,TRBV7-3,TRBJ2-7,-,TGTGCCAGCAGCCTCGCACCAAGCCTCGACGAGCAGTACTTC,CASSLAPSLDEQYF
-,TRBV20-1,TRBJ2-3,-,TGCAGTGCTAGTGACTACCCCAGGGAGGATACGCAGTATTTT,CSASDYPREDTQYF
few,TRBV5-4,TRBJ2-3,-,TGTGCCAGCAGCTTCCAGGGCGGAGATACGCAGTATTTT,CASSFQGGDTQYF
-,TRBV2,TRBJ2-7,TRBD1,TGTGCCTGCAGCGATCACGGACAGGGCGAGGAGCAGTACTTC,CACSDHGQGEEQYF
few,TRBV15,TRBJ2-3,-,TGTGCCACCAGCAACTACAGGGTGGGACAAATGCAGTATTTT,CATSNYRVGQMQYF
few,TRBV12-3/TRBV12-4,TRBJ1-2,-,TGTGCCAGCACTCAAACGGGACCCACCTATGGCTACACCTTC,CASTQTGPTYGYTF